The next 7 T cell receptor beta chains were all read from a single sample in a study of CD8+ T cells in alopecia areata. Extracted from the samples, RNA was reverse transcribed into cDNA to serve as the sequencing template. Using immunoSEQ multiplex PCR, the repertoire was profiled, and TCRdb retains in-frame clones only, with some absent. The data show 150,000 to 200,000 clones, roughly three fifths seen once. Indicated treatment: oral pan-JAK inhibitor, 5-10 mg twice daily. This specimen was CD4+ T cells sorted from blood, taken around week 47, from a patient treated with tofacitinib. These receptors originate from a human donor with alopecia areata.

The V call is TRBV7-9, the J call TRBJ2-4, with 7 bases identical to TRBD1. This CDR3 has 17 amino acids. The germline gives CDR1 SEHNR, CDR2 FQNEAQ (reference sequence). The trim removed 6 bases at V and 2 bases at J, leaving 13 bases unmatched. The CDR3 is CASRPKRGPQTKNIQYF. CDR3 nucleotide sequence: TGTGCCAGCAGACCTAAGAGGGGGCCTCAGACCAAAAACATTCAGTACTTC.

The sample holds many counts of this clone. The chain is built from TRBV5-1 and TRBJ2-2; D unresolved. The ends were cut back, 4 bases at V and 5 bases at J, with 12 bases in the middle. The CDR3 loop spans 14 amino acids. From germline, CDR1 is SGHRS and CDR2 YFSETQ. CDR3 protein: CASSTNDWTGELFF. CDR3 coding DNA: TGCGCCAGCAGCACGAACGACTGGACCGGGGAGCTGTTTTTT.

The chain combines TRBV7-6 with TRBJ2-1; no clear D gene. With 5 bases removed from V and 5 bases from J, the gap between germline ends came to 16 bases. In germline, CDR1 is SGHVS, CDR2 FNYEAQ. The CDR3 contains 15 residues. The CDR3 sequence: CASSLSSASNNEQFF. The CDR3 bases are TGTGCCAGCAGCCTATCGAGTGCTTCGAACAATGAGCAGTTCTTC.

V gene TRBV2 combines with J gene TRBJ1-6, with D possibly being TRBD1 (5 bases). From germline, CDR1 is SNHLY and CDR2 FYNNEI. Trimming cost V 9 bases and J 7 bases, with 16 bases left between them. The CDR3 is 14 residues long. CDR3 loop: CARGVGAPNSPLHF. DNA for the CDR3: TGTGCCAGGGGTGTTGGGGCACCCAATTCACCCCTCCACTTT.

The rearrangement joins TRBV4-3 to TRBJ1-2; 11 bases line up with TRBD1. Unmatched junction bases numbered 13, after V lost 2 bases and J lost 8 bases. Germline V lookup: CDR1 LGHNA, CDR2 YSLEER. CDR3 length equals 17 residues. CDR3 in DNA: TGCGCCAGCAGCCAATTCTCCTCAGGACAGGGGGCGCGGGGCTACACCTTC. Amino acid sequence: CASSQFSSGQGARGYTF.

In its sample, this clone was seen a few times. This chain connects TRBV7-2 to TRBJ1-1, with D maybe TRBD1 (6 bases). Trimming removed 1 base at V and 0 bases at J, with 9 bases between. Germline loops: CDR1 SGHTA, CDR2 FQGNSA. The length of the CDR3 is 15 residues. DNA of the CDR3: TGTGCCAGCAGCTTAGGACGGGGGCTGAACACTGAAGCTTTCTTT. Translation: CASSLGRGLNTEAFF.

V usage is TRBV5-4 and J usage is TRBJ1-1, with 8 positions matching TRBD1. The J segment lost 3 bases and the V segment lost 1 base, leaving 2 bases of the junction unmatched. The CDR3 totals 14 residues. Per germline, CDR1 SGHNT and CDR2 YYREEE (reference sequence). The CDR3: CASSLKQGDTEAFF. The CDR3 coding sequence is TGTGCCAGCAGCTTGAAACAGGGGGACACTGAAGCTTTCTTT.